The present T cell receptor (beta chain) was sequenced within a study of blood T cell repertoires in COVID-19. Sequencing was performed with immunoSEQ multiplex PCR; in TCRdb, only in-frame clones are kept and a portion is missing. In the table there are about 280,000 clones, less than 85% of which are singletons. The CDR3 consists of 14 residues. Germline V gene data show CDR1 as SGHDN and CDR2 as FVKESK. V was cut by 2 bases and J by 3 bases, with 8 bases left in between. This chain connects TRBV14 to TRBJ2-1; unclear D gene. The sequencing sample was made of PBMCs or T cells enriched from blood (not recorded which). The origin of this receptor is a woman in her forties or fifties who had recovered from COVID-19. CDR3 region: CASSQKHYYNEQFF. The CDR3 nucleotides are TGTGCCAGCAGCCAAAAACACTACTACAATGAGCAGTTCTTC.